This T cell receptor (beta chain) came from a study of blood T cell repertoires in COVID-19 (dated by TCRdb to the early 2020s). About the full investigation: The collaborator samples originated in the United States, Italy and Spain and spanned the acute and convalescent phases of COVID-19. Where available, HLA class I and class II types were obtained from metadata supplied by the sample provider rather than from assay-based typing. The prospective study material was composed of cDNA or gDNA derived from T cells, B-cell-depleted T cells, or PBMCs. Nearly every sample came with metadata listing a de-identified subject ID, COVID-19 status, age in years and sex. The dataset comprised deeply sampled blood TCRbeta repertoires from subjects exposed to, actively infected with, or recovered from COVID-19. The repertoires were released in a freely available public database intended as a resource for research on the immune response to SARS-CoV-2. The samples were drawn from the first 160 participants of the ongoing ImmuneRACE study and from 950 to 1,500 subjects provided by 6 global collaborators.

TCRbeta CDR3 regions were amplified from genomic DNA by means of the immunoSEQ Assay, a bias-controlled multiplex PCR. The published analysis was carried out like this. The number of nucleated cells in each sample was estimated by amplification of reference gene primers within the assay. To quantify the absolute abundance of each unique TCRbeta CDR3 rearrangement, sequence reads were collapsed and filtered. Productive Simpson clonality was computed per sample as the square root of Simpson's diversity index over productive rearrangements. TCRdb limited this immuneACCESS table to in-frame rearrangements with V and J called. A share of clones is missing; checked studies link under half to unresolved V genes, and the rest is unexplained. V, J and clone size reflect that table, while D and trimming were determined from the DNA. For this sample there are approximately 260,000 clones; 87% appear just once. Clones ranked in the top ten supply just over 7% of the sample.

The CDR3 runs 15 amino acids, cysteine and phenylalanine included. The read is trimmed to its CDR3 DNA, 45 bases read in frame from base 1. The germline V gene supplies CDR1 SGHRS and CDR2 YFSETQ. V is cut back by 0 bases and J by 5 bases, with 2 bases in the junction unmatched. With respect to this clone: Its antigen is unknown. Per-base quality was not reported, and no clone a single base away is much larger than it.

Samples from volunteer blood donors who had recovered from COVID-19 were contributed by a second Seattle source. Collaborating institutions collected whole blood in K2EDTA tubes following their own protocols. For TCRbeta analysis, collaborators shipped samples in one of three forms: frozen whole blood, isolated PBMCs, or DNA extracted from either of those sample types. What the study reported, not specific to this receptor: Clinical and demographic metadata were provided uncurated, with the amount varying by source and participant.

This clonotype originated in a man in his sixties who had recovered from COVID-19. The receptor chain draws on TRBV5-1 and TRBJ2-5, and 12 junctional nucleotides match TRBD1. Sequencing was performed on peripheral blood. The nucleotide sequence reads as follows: TGCGCCAGCAGCTTGGTCGGGACAGGGGGCGAGACCCAGTACTTC. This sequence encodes CASSLVGTGGETQYF. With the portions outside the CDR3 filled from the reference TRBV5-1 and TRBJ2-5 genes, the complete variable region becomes KAGVTQTPRYLIKTRGQQVTLSCSPISGHRSVSWYQQTPGQGLQFLFEYFSETQRNKGNFPGRFSGRQFSNSRSEMNVSTLELGDSALYLCASSLVGTGGETQYFGPGTRLLVL.